The table lists the clone carrying this TCR beta chain with a few counts. The CDR3 is 13 residues long. Germline-derived CDR1 and CDR2 are KGHDR and SFDVKD. With 3 bases removed from V and 3 bases from J, the gap between germline ends came to 7 bases. The investigators amplified TCR beta CDR3 regions from RNA transcripts. The study used the HTBI primer set for a first-round RT-PCR of the TCR CDR3. TCRdb used MiXCR to reprocess the multiplex PCR reads, holding one entry per CDR3 protein. The sample shows 400,000 to 600,000 distinct CDR3 sequences, 15% to 20% of them seen only once. This sample is part of a study of T cells in Graves' hyperthyroidism and ophthalmopathy. The study excluded patients with uncontrolled infection, other autoimmune disease, pregnancy or lactation. In making diagnoses, clinical symptoms, serum thyroxine and TRAb, thyroid ultrasound and orbital computed tomography were all used. The PBMCs had their origin in more than 9.5 ml of fresh peripheral blood.

Sequenced material: blood. This chain connects TRBV24-1 to TRBJ2-5, with a possible D match to TRBD2 (5 bases). The clonotype was recovered from a woman younger than 45 with Graves' ophthalmopathy. The CDR3 DNA sequence: TGTGCCACCAGTGATGGGAGTGAAGAGACCCAGTACTTC. It translates to CATSDGSEETQYF.